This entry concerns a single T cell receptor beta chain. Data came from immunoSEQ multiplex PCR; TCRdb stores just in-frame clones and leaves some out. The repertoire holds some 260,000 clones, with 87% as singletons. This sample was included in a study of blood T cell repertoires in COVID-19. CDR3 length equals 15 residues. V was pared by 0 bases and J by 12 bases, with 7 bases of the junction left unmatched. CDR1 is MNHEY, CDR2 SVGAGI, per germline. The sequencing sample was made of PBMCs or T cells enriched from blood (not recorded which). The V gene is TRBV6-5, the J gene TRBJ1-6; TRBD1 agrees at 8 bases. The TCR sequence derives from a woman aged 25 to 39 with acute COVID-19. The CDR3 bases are TGTGCCAGCAGTTACTCGCCGGACAGGGAAGGACCCCTCCACTTT. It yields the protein CASSYSPDREGPLHF.